The table lists the clone carrying this T cell receptor (beta chain) with a few counts. TCRdb re-called the 5' RACE reads through MiXCR, storing one row per CDR3 protein. The sample contains some 240,000 distinct CDR3 sequences, 15% to 20% of which appear only once. This sample was included in a study of CD8 T cells in ankylosing spondylitis. This CDR3 has 14 residues. V was trimmed by 4 bases and J by 1 base, leaving 9 bases between them. Sequencing was done on a sample of blood, either unsorted or a sorted T cell fraction (not recorded which). The chain carries TRBV12-3 or TRBV12-4 and TRBJ2-3; D gene ambiguous. This clonotype originated in a male donor with ankylosing spondylitis or in good health (not recorded which). CDR3 amino acids: CASSSGGRTDTQYF. The DNA for the CDR3 is TGTGCCAGCAGTTCGGGCGGTCGCACAGATACGCAGTATTTT.